Below, 9 T cell receptor beta chains from the same sample are listed, as sequenced in a study of blood T cell repertoires in COVID-19. Produced via immunoSEQ multiplex PCR; TCRdb's table is partial and in-frame only. The sample has more than 85,000 clones; 60% to 80% are singletons. Input material: peripheral blood. These receptors were taken from a woman aged 45 to 65 with acute or convalescent COVID-19.

The CDR3 sequence: CAWRTAGGEKLFF. The CDR3, as DNA: TGTGCCTGGCGGACAGCAGGTGGGGAAAAACTGTTTTTT. The chain has TRBV30 and TRBJ1-4, with a tentative D call TRBD1 (6 bases). The CDR3 totals 13 residues. The germline gives CDR1 GTSNPN, CDR2 SVGIG (reference sequence). The ends were cut back, 5 bases at V and 8 bases at J, with 15 bases in the middle. The full variable domain, its missing parts supplied by reference TRBV30 and TRBJ1-4, is SQTIHQWPATLVQPVGSPLSLECTVEGTSNPNLYWYRQAAGRGLQLLFYSVGIGQISSEVPQNLSASRPQDRQFILSSKKLLLSDSGFYLCAWRTAGGEKLFFGSGTQLSVL.

This clone turned up a few times. The J gene is TRBJ2-7, the V gene TRBV7-3, with 7 bases lining up with TRBD2. The length of the CDR3 is 18 residues. Germline CDR1 reads SGHTA; CDR2 reads FQGTGA. The V and J ends lost 0 bases and 0 bases, in that order; junction bases with no gene match: 11. CDR3 in amino acids: CASSLTLADFLNSYEQYF. The CDR3 region has the DNA TGTGCCAGCAGCTTAACGCTAGCGGACTTCTTAAACTCCTACGAGCAGTACTTC.

V and J are TRBV18 and TRBJ1-2, with 11 bases that match TRBD1. Germline CDR1 is KGHSH and CDR2 is LQKENI. The CDR3 spans 13 residues. Trimming at V came to 3 bases and at J to 6 bases, leaving 0 bases not matched to a gene. The CDR3 region has the DNA TGTGCCAGCTCACCGGGACAGGGGGATGGCTACACCTTC. Translating it yields CASSPGQGDGYTF.

The V gene is TRBV5-1, the J gene TRBJ2-5; 7 positions agree with TRBD1. The CDR3 is 15 residues long. The junction had 9 bases not matched to a gene; V was cut back by 4 bases and J by 3 bases. Germline CDR1 is SGHRS and CDR2 is YFSETQ. The CDR3 DNA is TGCGCCAGCAGCGCCACCGGGACAGCCAAAGAGACCCAGTACTTC. This codes for CASSATGTAKETQYF.

The chain joins TRBV4-3 to TRBJ2-2, with D possibly matching TRBD1 (6 bases). The CDR3 consists of 15 residues. Germline CDR1 and CDR2: LGHNA and YSLEER. The V end lost 0 bases, the J end lost 1 base, and 6 bases lay between the germline ends. The CDR3 nucleotides are TGCGCCAGCAGCCAAGAGACAGGGAACACCGGGGAGCTGTTTTTT. It translates to CASSQETGNTGELFF.

This chain joins TRBV18 and TRBJ1-1, with TRBD1 identical over 11 bases. CDR1 and CDR2 from the germline V gene are KGHSH and LQKENI. Trimming took 6 bases from V and 4 from J; bases not matched to a gene: 4. The CDR3 sequence is 14 residues long. The CDR3 reads CASSPGTGGTEAFF. CDR3 sequence (DNA): TGTGCCAGCTCTCCTGGGACAGGGGGCACTGAAGCTTTCTTT.

The rearrangement joins TRBV7-8 to TRBJ2-6; D might be TRBD2 (5 bases). Germline values: CDR1 SGHVS, CDR2 FQNEAQ. V shed 2 bases and J shed 0 bases, with 23 bases lying between them. The CDR3 is made up of 21 amino acids. The CDR3 DNA sequence: TGTGCCAGCAGCTTAAGGGCAGAGAGGAGGCGCGGTGACTCTGGGGCCAACGTCCTGACTTTC. This encodes CASSLRAERRRGDSGANVLTF. Together with reference TRBV7-8 and TRBJ2-6, the CDR3 gives the full variable domain: GAGVSQSPRYKVAKRGQDVALRCDPISGHVSLFWYQQALGQGPEFLTYFQNEAQLDKSGLPSDRFFAERPEGSVSTLKIQRTQQEDSAVYLCASSLRAERRRGDSGANVLTFGAGSRLTVL.

The J gene is TRBJ2-1, the V gene TRBV28; TRBD2 matches 8 bases. The CDR3 spans 13 residues. The J segment lost 14 bases and the V segment lost 4 bases, leaving 10 bases of the junction unmatched. CDR1 and CDR2 from the germline V gene are MDHEN and SYDVKM. The CDR3 region has the DNA TGTGCCAGCAGTTCGTCCCCCGGGACTAGAAAGTTCTTC. Translating gives CASSSSPGTRKFF.

The rearrangement joins TRBV5-8 to TRBJ1-2, with TRBD1 matching over 10 bases. Germline V gene sequence: CDR1 SGHTS, CDR2 YDEGEE. This CDR3 has 15 amino acids. J lost 5 bases, V lost 4 bases, and 8 bases had no gene match. The CDR3 DNA reads as TGTGCCAGCAGCCTTGCCGGGACAGGGGCGTATGGCTACACCTTC. It specifies CASSLAGTGAYGYTF.